The rows below give T cell receptor beta chains drawn from one sample of a study of neurological immune-mediated disorders. TCRdb passed the 5' RACE reads through MiXCR, listing each CDR3 protein once. Seen here are tens of thousands of distinct CDR3 sequences, 10% to 13% observed once, and the top ten hold under 2%. The specimen sequenced was PBMCs. All receptors come from a middle-aged man in good health. Each CDR3 is given without its conserved first and last residue.

v_call	j_call	cdr3_aa
TRBV5-1	TRBJ2-4	ASSPTARAKNIQY
TRBV10-2	TRBJ2-5	ASSSGLAESETQY
TRBV18	TRBJ2-5	ASSLQGEETQY
TRBV21-1	TRBJ2-3	ASSPGRRGRSSTDTQY
TRBV7-9	TRBJ2-3	ASSSVRDREGRADTQY
TRBV27	TRBJ2-2	ASSLSDRYTGELF
TRBV7-9	TRBJ2-1	ASSKAPIYNEQF
TRBV7-9	TRBJ1-1	ASLPGAVSF
TRBV5-1	TRBJ2-5	ASSTGLAEQETQY
TRBV5-6	TRBJ1-1	ASSWEGMNTEAF
TRBV9	TRBJ2-5	ASSVVPLETQY